Below, 28 T cell receptor beta chains from the same sample are listed, as sequenced in a study of blood T cells in healthy people across ages. A sample-barcoded 5' primer and a J-beta primer mix were used in a second PCR of roughly 7 to 11 cycles. TCRdb reprocessed the 5' RACE reads with MiXCR, giving one entry per CDR3 protein. This sample yields 1.5 million to 1.8 million distinct CDR3 sequences, of which around 40% are seen a single time; roughly 3.7% belongs to the top ten. The sequenced sample was blood. The receptor set was obtained from a young woman in good health.

This clonotype was seen a handful of times. V usage is TRBV5-1 and J usage is TRBJ2-1; TRBD2 might be the D (5 bases). CDR1 SGHRS and CDR2 YFSETQ come from the germline V gene. V lost 6 bases, J lost 2 bases, and 15 bases lay in between. The length of the CDR3 is 15 residues. Here the CDR3 reads CASTGRGIAYNEQFF. CDR3 bases: TGCGCCAGCACCGGCCGAGGGATAGCCTACAATGAGCAGTTCTTC.

This clonotype showed up just once. The V gene is TRBV10-3, the J gene TRBJ2-7; TRBD1 is a possible D gene (6 bases). CDR1 is ENHRY and CDR2 is SYGVKD in the germline V gene. V dropped 5 bases and J dropped 7 bases, with 27 bases sitting between them. There are 17 residues in the CDR3. CDR3 protein: CAISPTGTSLPYNEQYF. CDR3 coding DNA: TGTGCCATCAGTCCAACCGGGACATCCTTGCCTTACAATGAGCAGTACTTC.

The rearrangement links TRBV12-3 or TRBV12-4 to TRBJ2-7, with unresolved D. The length of the CDR3 is 15 residues. V was pared by 3 bases and J by 3 bases, with 15 bases between. The DNA of the CDR3 is TGTGCCAGCAGTTTCTGGCAGGTAGGGCTCTACGAGCAGTACTTC. Protein: CASSFWQVGLYEQYF.

The chain couples TRBV28 to TRBJ2-1, with a weak D call TRBD2 (6 bases). Trimming stripped 7 bases from V and 7 bases from J, with 17 bases between. The germline V gene encodes CDR1 MDHEN and CDR2 SYDVKM. This CDR3 spans 14 amino acids. The chain's CDR3 is CASTGGRGANEQFF. In DNA, the CDR3 is TGTGCCAGCACCGGAGGTCGCGGGGCGAATGAGCAGTTCTTC.

This chain uses TRBV4-1 with TRBJ2-3; 7 bases are a match to TRBD1. V gave up 5 bases and J gave up 0 bases; unmatched junction bases: 5. The CDR3 sequence is 15 residues long. Per the germline V gene, CDR1 is MGHRA and CDR2 is YSYEKL. The CDR3 sequence: CASSIDRASTDTQYF. CDR3 bases: TGCGCCAGCAGCATTGACAGGGCCAGCACAGATACGCAGTATTTT.

As concerns this clonotype: An end of the junction does not agree with germline; a read error may underlie this. This chain joins TRBV15 and TRBJ2-3; 12 nucleotides align to TRBD2. CDR3 size: 16 residues. Germline V gives CDR1 LNHNV, CDR2 YYDKDF (reference sequence). The CDR3 bases are TGTGCCATCAGCAGAGGACTAGCGGGGAGCACAGATACGCAGTATTTT. Translating it yields CAISRGLAGSTDTQYF.

This chain connects TRBV7-2 to TRBJ2-1; 11 nucleotides agree with TRBD2. In germline, CDR1 is SGHTA, CDR2 FQGNSA. V gave up 1 base and J gave up 10 bases; unmatched junction bases: 6. There are 15 residues in the CDR3. The CDR3 here is CASSLVSGGGREQFF. The CDR3, as DNA: TGTGCCAGCAGCTTAGTTAGCGGGGGGGGTCGGGAGCAGTTCTTC. Based on the CDR3 plus reference TRBV7-2 and TRBJ2-1, the full variable domain is GAGVSQSPSNKVTEKGKDVELRCDPISGHTALYWYRQSLGQGLEFLIYFQGNSAPDKSGLPSDRFSAERTGGSVSTLTIQRTQQEDSAVYLCASSLVSGGGREQFFGPGTRLTVL.

This chain uses TRBV7-9 with TRBJ2-3, with 7 bases that match TRBD2. Looked up from germline, CDR1 is SEHNR and CDR2 is FQNEAQ (reference sequence). Germline trimming cut 6 bases from V and 6 bases from J; bases unmatched to any gene: 9. The CDR3 length is 14 residues. As DNA, the CDR3 is TGTGCCAGCAGTAGGACTAGTGTTACCGATACGCAGTATTTT. Protein: CASSRTSVTDTQYF. The full variable domain, in which reference TRBV7-9 and TRBJ2-3 provide the parts outside the CDR3, is DTGVSQNPRHKITKRGQNVTFRCDPISEHNRLYWYRQTLGQGPEFLTYFQNEAQLEKSRLLSDRFSAERPKGSFSTLEIQRTEQGDSAMYLCASSRTSVTDTQYFGPGTRLTVL.

The chain is built from TRBV6-5 and TRBJ1-6; D may be TRBD1 (6 bases). Germline V gene lookup returns CDR1 MNHEY and CDR2 SVGAGI. Trimming stripped 6 bases from V and 5 bases from J, with 14 bases between. The CDR3 extends over 15 amino acids. The CDR3 sequence is CASRRGGRDNSPLHF. CDR3 DNA sequence: TGTGCCAGCAGACGCGGGGGCCGCGATAATTCACCCCTCCACTTT.

This clonotype appeared a few times. This rearrangement joins TRBV25-1 to TRBJ1-4; 7 bases agree with TRBD1. CDR3 length equals 16 residues. V shed 3 bases and J 4 bases; nucleotides not matched to a gene: 8. Germline V gives CDR1 MGHDK, CDR2 SYGVNS. CDR3 residues: CASSDNPGQRNEKLFF. The CDR3 DNA follows: TGTGCCAGCAGTGACAACCCGGGACAGCGTAATGAAAAACTGTTTTTT.

As DNA, the CDR3 is TGTGCCAGCAGCTCGACTCTAGCGGGGGGGTCAGATACGCAGTATTTT. This translates into CASSSTLAGGSDTQYF. The chain recombines TRBV7-2 with TRBJ2-3; 12 bases align to TRBD2. The V segment lost 4 bases and the J segment 4 bases; nucleotides outside the gene matches: 6. CDR1 SGHTA and CDR2 FQGNSA come from the germline V gene. The CDR3 contains 16 residues.

The chain combines TRBV6-6 with TRBJ2-7; D is perhaps TRBD1 (5 bases). The CDR3 extends over 12 amino acids. Per germline, CDR1 MNHNY and CDR2 SVGAGI (reference sequence). The ends were cut back, 8 bases at V and 1 base at J, with 9 bases in the middle. CDR3 region: CASGHGSYEQYF. The CDR3 bases are TGTGCCAGCGGACACGGGTCCTACGAGCAGTACTTC.

The chain employs TRBV20-1 and TRBJ2-2; D unresolved. Germline values: CDR1 DFQATT, CDR2 SNEGSKA (reference sequence). The CDR3 runs to 12 residues. V was clipped by 6 bases and J by 6 bases, with 11 bases between them. CDR3 loop: CSATSSAGELFF. The CDR3 DNA reads TGCAGTGCAACCTCGAGCGCCGGGGAGCTGTTTTTT.

The chain is built from TRBV18 and TRBJ2-7; D unresolved. Trimming stripped 6 bases from V and 1 base from J, with 16 bases between. Germline values: CDR1 KGHSH, CDR2 LQKENI. The CDR3 has 15 amino acids. The CDR3 is CASSNRGGQSYEQYF. Written as DNA, the CDR3 is TGTGCCAGCTCTAACCGCGGTGGGCAGTCCTACGAGCAGTACTTC.

This clonotype came up a few times. The rearrangement uses TRBV5-1 and TRBJ1-2; tentative D call: TRBD1 (6 bases). There are 15 residues in the CDR3. Trimming cost V 1 base and J 6 bases, with 16 bases left between them. In germline, CDR1 is SGHRS, CDR2 YFSETQ. The CDR3 reads CASSLSARGVDGYTF. CDR3 bases: TGCGCCAGCAGCTTGTCCGCCAGGGGCGTGGATGGCTACACCTTC. The full variable domain, its missing parts supplied by reference TRBV5-1 and TRBJ1-2, is KAGVTQTPRYLIKTRGQQVTLSCSPISGHRSVSWYQQTPGQGLQFLFEYFSETQRNKGNFPGRFSGRQFSNSRSEMNVSTLELGDSALYLCASSLSARGVDGYTFGSGTRLTVV.

The CDR3 nucleotides read TGCATCGGTTGGGAGACAGGGGGATCTGAAGCTTTCTTT. Translated, it gives CIGWETGGSEAFF. The chain links TRBV29-1 to TRBJ1-1; 9 bases agree with TRBD1. Germline V gives CDR1 SQVTM, CDR2 ANQGSEA. There are 13 residues in the CDR3.

A few counts support this clonotype. The chain links TRBV6-2 or TRBV6-3 to TRBJ1-2, with D perhaps TRBD1 (6 bases). The CDR3 contains 13 residues. CDR1 and CDR2 from the germline V gene are MNHEY and SVGEGT. The germline V and J ends were trimmed by 6 bases and 5 bases, with 13 bases remaining between them. The DNA for the CDR3 is TGTGCCAGCAGCGAACAGGGAGGATATGGCTACACCTTC. Protein product: CASSEQGGYGYTF.

This clonotype was seen a handful of times. The chain couples TRBV7-9 to TRBJ2-3; D gene unclear. The V gene's germline CDR1 is SEHNR and CDR2 FQNEAQ (reference sequence). This CDR3 region has 15 residues. V was shortened by 2 bases and J by 2 bases, with 11 bases between the two germline ends. The CDR3, as DNA: TGTGCCAGCAGCTTAAGGTGGCTAAACACAGATACGCAGTATTTT. Its translation: CASSLRWLNTDTQYF.

This clonotype was counted only a few times. V usage is TRBV5-1 and J usage is TRBJ1-2; D is possibly TRBD1 (5 bases). In germline, CDR1 is SGHRS, CDR2 YFSETQ. Deletions cut 0 bases from V and 4 bases from J, with 13 bases between. This CDR3 region has 15 residues. In nucleotides, the CDR3 is TGCGCCAGCAGCTTGGAGCCAGGGCCAGCCTATGGCTACACCTTC. Protein product: CASSLEPGPAYGYTF.

This clonotype was seen a few times. J is TRBJ2-7 and V is TRBV6-1; possible D gene TRBD2, 6 bases. Trimming took off 8 bases at V and 7 bases at J, with 18 bases between the two ends. The CDR3 loop spans 13 amino acids. Germline V gene lookup returns CDR1 MNHNS and CDR2 SASEGT. CDR3 in DNA: TGTGCCAGCCTTCGGCGGGGAAAGGGGGAGCAGTACTTC. Translating it yields CASLRRGKGEQYF.

This chain connects TRBV12-3 or TRBV12-4 to TRBJ1-2; D gene unclear. The CDR3 is made up of 13 amino acids. V lost 2 bases and J lost 5, with 9 bases in between. This CDR3 reads CASSLLYLYGYTF. The DNA for the CDR3 is TGTGCCAGCAGTTTACTCTATCTTTATGGCTACACCTTC.

The V call is TRBV4-1, the J call TRBJ2-1; D not resolved. Germline-derived CDR1 and CDR2 are MGHRA and YSYEKL. Trimming removed 3 bases from V and 8 bases from J, with 8 bases in between. This CDR3 contains 12 residues. DNA for the CDR3: TGCGCCAGCAGCCAGCTAGACCATGAGCAGTTCTTC. It specifies CASSQLDHEQFF.

The chain has TRBV20-1 and TRBJ2-1; 8 bases map to TRBD2. The CDR3 is made up of 14 amino acids. Looked up from germline, CDR1 is DFQATT and CDR2 is SNEGSKA (reference sequence). Trimming at V came to 5 bases and at J to 6 bases, leaving 9 bases not matched to a gene. The CDR3 sequence: CSARRRAGANEQFF. The CDR3 region has the DNA TGCAGTGCTCGGAGACGAGCGGGAGCCAATGAGCAGTTCTTC.

This clonotype was recorded once. V and J are TRBV5-1 and TRBJ2-3; TRBD2 aligns across 10 bases. The CDR3 covers 16 residues. Germline lookup yields CDR1 SGHRS and CDR2 YFSETQ. V trimming: 2 bases; J trimming: 0 bases; junction bases outside the gene matches: 3. CDR3 amino acids: CASSFRAGGSTDTQYF. The CDR3 DNA is TGCGCCAGCAGCTTCCGAGCGGGGGGGAGCACAGATACGCAGTATTTT. The whole variable domain, filled in from reference TRBV5-1 and TRBJ2-3, reads KAGVTQTPRYLIKTRGQQVTLSCSPISGHRSVSWYQQTPGQGLQFLFEYFSETQRNKGNFPGRFSGRQFSNSRSEMNVSTLELGDSALYLCASSFRAGGSTDTQYFGPGTRLTVL.

The chain has TRBV7-2 and TRBJ2-5; 11 positions match TRBD2. The J call may be mistaken, given a closer DNA end match to TRBJ2-7. There are 17 residues in the CDR3. CDR1 is SGHTA, CDR2 FQGNSA, per germline. The CDR3 DNA is TGTGCCAGCAGCCGTAGACTAGCGGGAAAAGGGTCCTACGAGCAGTACTTC. This translates into CASSRRLAGKGSYEQYF.

Comment on this clonotype: A junction end diverges from the germline sequence, so it may reflect a read error. This rearrangement joins TRBV27 to TRBJ2-7; 7 bases fit TRBD1. Germline CDR1 is MNHEY and CDR2 is SMNVEV (reference sequence). This CDR3 has 16 residues. The CDR3 bases are TGTGCCGGCAGTCCAATCAGGGGGACAGCTATCTACGAGCAGTACTTC. Translated, it gives CAGSPIRGTAIYEQYF.

This clonotype was seen a few times. The chain uses TRBV20-1 and TRBJ2-7; TRBD1 agrees at 7 bases. V shed 6 bases, J shed 2 bases, and the junction held 7 bases outside the gene matches. The CDR3 loop spans 13 amino acids. The V gene's germline CDR1 is DFQATT and CDR2 SNEGSKA (reference sequence). The CDR3 nucleotides are TGCAGTGCCACCGGACAGGAAACCTACGAGCAGTACTTC. Translating it yields CSATGQETYEQYF.

The sample holds a few counts of this clonotype. V and J are TRBV7-2 and TRBJ1-4, with 10 bases identical to TRBD1. CDR3 length equals 15 residues. Trimming took 6 bases from V and 5 from J; bases not matched to a gene: 6. In germline, CDR1 is SGHTA, CDR2 FQGNSA. The CDR3 region is CASRRPGQGNEKLFF. In DNA form, the CDR3 reads TGTGCCAGCAGACGTCCGGGACAGGGGAATGAAAAACTGTTTTTT.